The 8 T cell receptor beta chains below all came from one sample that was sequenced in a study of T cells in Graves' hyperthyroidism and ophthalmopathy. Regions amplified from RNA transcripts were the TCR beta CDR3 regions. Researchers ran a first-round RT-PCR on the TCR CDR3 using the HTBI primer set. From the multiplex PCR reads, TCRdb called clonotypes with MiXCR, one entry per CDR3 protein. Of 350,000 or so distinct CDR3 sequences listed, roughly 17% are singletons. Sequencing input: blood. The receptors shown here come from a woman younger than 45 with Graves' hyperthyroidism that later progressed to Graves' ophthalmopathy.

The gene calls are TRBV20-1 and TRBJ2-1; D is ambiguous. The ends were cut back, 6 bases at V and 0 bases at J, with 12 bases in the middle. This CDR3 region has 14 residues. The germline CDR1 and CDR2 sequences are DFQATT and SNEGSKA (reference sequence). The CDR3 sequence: CSASESSSYNEQFF. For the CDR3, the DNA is TGCAGTGCCTCGGAGAGCAGCTCCTACAATGAGCAGTTCTTC.

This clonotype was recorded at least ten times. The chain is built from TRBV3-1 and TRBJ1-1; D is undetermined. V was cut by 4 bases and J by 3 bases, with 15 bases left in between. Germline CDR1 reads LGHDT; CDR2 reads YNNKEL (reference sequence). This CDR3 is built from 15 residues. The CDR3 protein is CASSPMGTLHTEAFF. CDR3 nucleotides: TGTGCCAGCAGCCCAATGGGCACTTTGCACACTGAAGCTTTCTTT.

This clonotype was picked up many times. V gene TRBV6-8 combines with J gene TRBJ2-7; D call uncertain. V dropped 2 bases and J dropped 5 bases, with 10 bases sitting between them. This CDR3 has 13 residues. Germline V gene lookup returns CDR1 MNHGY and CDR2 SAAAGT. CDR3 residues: CASSYTAYDEQYF. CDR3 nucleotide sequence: TGTGCCAGCAGTTACACCGCGTATGACGAGCAGTACTTC.

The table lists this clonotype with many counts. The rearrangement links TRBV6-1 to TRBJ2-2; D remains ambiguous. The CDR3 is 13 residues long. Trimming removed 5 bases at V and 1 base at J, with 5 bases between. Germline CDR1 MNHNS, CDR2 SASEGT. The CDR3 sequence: CASSSRNTGELFF. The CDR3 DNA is TGTGCCAGCAGTTCGCGGAACACCGGGGAGCTGTTTTTT.

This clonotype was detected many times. CDR3 loop: CASSVGTPEQYF. Here the CDR3 DNA reads TGTGCCAGCAGCGTCGGGACACCTGAGCAGTACTTC. V gene TRBV7-9 combines with J gene TRBJ2-7, with a tentative D call TRBD1 (6 bases). The CDR3 has 12 amino acids. V shed 5 bases and J shed 7 bases, with 12 bases lying between them. Germline CDR1 reads SEHNR; CDR2 reads FQNEAQ (reference sequence).

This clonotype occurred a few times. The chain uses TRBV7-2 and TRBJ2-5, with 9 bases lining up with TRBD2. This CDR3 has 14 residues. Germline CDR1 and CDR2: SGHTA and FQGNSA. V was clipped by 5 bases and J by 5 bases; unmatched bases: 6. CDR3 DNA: TGTGCCAGCAGCGACCGAAGCGGGAGGGAGACCCAGTACTTC. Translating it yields CASSDRSGRETQYF.

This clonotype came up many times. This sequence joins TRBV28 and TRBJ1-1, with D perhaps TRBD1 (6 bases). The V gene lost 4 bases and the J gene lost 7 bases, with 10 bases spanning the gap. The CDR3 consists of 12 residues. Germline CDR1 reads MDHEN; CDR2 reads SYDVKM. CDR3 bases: TGTGCCAGCAGTTACGGCAGGGGTGAAGCTTTCTTT. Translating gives CASSYGRGEAFF. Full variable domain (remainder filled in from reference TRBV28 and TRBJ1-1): DVKVTQSSRYLVKRTGEKVFLECVQDMDHENMFWYRQDPGLGLRLIYFSYDVKMKEKGDIPEGYSVSREKKERFSLILESASTNQTSMYLCASSYGRGEAFFGQGTRLTVV.

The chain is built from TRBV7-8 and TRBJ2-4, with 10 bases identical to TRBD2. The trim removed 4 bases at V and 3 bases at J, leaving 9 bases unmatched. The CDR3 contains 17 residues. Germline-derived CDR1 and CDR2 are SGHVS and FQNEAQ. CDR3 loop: CASSSSRTSGGKNIQYF. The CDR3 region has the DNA TGTGCCAGCAGCTCCAGCCGGACTAGCGGCGGCAAAAACATTCAGTACTTC. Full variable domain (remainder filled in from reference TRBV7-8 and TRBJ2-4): GAGVSQSPRYKVAKRGQDVALRCDPISGHVSLFWYQQALGQGPEFLTYFQNEAQLDKSGLPSDRFFAERPEGSVSTLKIQRTQQEDSAVYLCASSSSRTSGGKNIQYFGAGTRLSVL.